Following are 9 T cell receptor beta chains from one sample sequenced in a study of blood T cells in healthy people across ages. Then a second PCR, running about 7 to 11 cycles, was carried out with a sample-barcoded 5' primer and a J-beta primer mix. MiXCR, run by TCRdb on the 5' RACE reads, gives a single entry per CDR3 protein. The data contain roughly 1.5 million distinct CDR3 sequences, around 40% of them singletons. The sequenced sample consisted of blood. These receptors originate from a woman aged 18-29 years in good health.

CDR3 sequence reads: CASSFEPGKPNYGYTF. CDR3 sequence (DNA): TGTGCCAGCAGTTTTGAGCCAGGAAAGCCTAACTATGGCTACACCTTC. The chain uses TRBV27 and TRBJ1-2; no firm D call. CDR3 size: 16 residues. V was cut by 3 bases and J by 0 bases, with 14 bases left in between. The germline CDR1 and CDR2 sequences are MNHEY and SMNVEV (reference sequence).

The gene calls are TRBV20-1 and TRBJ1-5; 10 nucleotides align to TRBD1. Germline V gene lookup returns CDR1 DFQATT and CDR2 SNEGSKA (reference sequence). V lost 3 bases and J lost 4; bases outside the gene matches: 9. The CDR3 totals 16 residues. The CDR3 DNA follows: TGCAGTGCTAGGGTGGGAGACAGGGGGCCTAATCAGCCCCAGCATTTT. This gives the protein CSARVGDRGPNQPQHF.

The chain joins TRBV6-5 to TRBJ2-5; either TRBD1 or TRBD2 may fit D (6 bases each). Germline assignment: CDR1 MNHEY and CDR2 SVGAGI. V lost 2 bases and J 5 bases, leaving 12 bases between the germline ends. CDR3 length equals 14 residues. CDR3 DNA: TGTGCCAGCAGTTACGGTGGGGGGCGCGAGACCCAGTACTTC. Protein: CASSYGGGRETQYF.

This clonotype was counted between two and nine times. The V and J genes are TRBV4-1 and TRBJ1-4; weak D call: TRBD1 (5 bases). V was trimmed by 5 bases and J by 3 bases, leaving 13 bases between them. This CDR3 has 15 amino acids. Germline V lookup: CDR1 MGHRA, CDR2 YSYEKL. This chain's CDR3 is CASSSQDAPNEKLFF. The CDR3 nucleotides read TGCGCCAGCAGCTCACAGGACGCACCTAATGAAAAACTGTTTTTT.

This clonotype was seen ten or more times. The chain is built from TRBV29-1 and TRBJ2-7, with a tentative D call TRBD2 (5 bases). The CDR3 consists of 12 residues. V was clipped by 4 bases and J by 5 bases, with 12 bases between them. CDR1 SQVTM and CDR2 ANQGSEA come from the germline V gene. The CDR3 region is CSVATAVDEQYF. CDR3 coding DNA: TGCAGCGTTGCTACAGCGGTAGACGAGCAGTACTTC.

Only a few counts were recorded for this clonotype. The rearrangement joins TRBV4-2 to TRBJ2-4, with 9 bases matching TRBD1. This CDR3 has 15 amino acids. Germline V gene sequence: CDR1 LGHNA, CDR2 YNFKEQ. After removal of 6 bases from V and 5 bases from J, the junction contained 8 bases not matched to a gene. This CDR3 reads CASRAGQGGENIQYF. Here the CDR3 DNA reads TGTGCCAGCAGAGCGGGACAGGGCGGAGAAAACATTCAGTACTTC.

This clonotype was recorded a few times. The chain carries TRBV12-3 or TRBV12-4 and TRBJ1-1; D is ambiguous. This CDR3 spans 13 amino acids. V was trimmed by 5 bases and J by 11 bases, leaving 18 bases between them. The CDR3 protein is CASSASGPTRAFF. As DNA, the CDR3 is TGTGCCAGCAGTGCCTCGGGCCCCACCAGGGCTTTCTTT.

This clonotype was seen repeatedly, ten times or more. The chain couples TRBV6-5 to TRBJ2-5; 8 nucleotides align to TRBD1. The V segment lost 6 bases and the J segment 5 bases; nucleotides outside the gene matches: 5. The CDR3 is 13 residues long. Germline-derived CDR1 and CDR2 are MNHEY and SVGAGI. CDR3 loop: CASSSGGRETQYF. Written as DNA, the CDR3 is TGTGCCAGCAGCTCAGGGGGCCGTGAGACCCAGTACTTC.

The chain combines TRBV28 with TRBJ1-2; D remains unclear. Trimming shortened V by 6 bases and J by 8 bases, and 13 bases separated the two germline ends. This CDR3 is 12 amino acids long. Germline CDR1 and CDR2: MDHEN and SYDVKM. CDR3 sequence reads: CASRENASGYTF. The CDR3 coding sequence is TGTGCCAGCAGAGAAAACGCATCCGGCTACACCTTC.